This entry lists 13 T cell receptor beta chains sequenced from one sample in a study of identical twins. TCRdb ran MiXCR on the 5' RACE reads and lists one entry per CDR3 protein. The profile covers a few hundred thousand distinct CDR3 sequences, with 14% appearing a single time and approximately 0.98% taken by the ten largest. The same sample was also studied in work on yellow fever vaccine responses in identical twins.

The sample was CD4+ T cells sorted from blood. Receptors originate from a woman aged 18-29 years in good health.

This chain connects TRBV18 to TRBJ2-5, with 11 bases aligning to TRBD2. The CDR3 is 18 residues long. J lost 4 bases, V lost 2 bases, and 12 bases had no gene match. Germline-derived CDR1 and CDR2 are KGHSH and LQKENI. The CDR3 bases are TGTGCCAGCTCACCAAAATTACTAGCGGGAGTCGGCACAGAGACCCAGTACTTC. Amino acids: CASSPKLLAGVGTETQYF. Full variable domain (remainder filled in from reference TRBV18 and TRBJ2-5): NAGVMQNPRHLVRRRGQEARLRCSPMKGHSHVYWYRQLPEEGLKFMVYLQKENIIDESGMPKERFSAEFPKEGPSILRIQQVVRGDSAAYFCASSPKLLAGVGTETQYFGPGTRLLVL.

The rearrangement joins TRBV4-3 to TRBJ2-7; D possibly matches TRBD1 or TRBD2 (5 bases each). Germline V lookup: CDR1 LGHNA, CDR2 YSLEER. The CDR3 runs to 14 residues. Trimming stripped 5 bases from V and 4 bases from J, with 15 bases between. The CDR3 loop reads CASSARDGHYEQYF. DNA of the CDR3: TGCGCCAGCAGCGCCCGGGACGGACATTACGAGCAGTACTTC.

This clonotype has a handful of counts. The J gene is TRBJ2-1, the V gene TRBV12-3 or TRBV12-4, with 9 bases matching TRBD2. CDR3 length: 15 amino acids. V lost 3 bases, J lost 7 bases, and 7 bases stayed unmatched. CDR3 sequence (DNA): TGTGCCAGCAGTTTCGGTATAGCGGGAGATAATGAGCAGTTCTTC. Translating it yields CASSFGIAGDNEQFF.

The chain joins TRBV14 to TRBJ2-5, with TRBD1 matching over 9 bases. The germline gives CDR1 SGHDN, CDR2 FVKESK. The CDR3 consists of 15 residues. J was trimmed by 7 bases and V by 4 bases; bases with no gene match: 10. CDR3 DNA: TGTGCCAGCAGCCCCCCGGGACAGGGAGGAGGGACCCAGTACTTC. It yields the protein CASSPPGQGGGTQYF.

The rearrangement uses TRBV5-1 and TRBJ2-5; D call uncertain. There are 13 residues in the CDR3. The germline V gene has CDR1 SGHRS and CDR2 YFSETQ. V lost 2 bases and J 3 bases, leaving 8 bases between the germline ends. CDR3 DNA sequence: TGCGCCAGCAGCTTTGGACGGAAAGAGACCCAGTACTTC. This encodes CASSFGRKETQYF.

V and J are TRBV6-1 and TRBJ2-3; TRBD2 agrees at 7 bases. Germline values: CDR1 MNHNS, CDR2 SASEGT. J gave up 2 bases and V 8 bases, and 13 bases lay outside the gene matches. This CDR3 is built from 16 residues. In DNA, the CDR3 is TGTGCCAGCGGACTACTGGGGGGGACTCCCACAGATACGCAGTATTTT. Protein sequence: CASGLLGGTPTDTQYF.

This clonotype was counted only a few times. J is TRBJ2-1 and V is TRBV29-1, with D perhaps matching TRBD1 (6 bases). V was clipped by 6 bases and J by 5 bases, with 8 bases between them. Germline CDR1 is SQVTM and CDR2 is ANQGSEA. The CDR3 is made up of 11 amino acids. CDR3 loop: CSVGQNNEQFF. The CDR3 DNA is TGCAGCGTAGGACAGAACAATGAGCAGTTCTTC.

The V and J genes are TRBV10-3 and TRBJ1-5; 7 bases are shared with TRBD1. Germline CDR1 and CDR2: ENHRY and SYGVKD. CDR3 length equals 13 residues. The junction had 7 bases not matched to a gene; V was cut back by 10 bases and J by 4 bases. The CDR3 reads CATRQGANQPQHF. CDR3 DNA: TGTGCCACCCGACAGGGAGCAAATCAGCCCCAGCATTTT.

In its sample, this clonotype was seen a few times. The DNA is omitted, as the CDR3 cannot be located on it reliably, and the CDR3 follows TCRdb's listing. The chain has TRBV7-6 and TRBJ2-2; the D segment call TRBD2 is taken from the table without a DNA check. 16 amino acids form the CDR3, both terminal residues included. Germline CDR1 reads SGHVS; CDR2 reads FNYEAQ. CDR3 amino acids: CASSPRLLRTPGSCFF.

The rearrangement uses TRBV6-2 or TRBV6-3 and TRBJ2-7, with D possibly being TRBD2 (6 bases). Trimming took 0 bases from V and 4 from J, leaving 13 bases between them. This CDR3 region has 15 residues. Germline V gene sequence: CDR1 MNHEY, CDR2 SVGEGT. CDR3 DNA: TGTGCCAGCAGTTACTCGATGGCGGGAACGTACGAGCAGTACTTC. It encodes CASSYSMAGTYEQYF.

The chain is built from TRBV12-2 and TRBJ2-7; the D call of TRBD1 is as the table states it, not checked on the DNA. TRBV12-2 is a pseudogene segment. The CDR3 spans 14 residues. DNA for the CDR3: TGTGCAAGTCACGACAGGGGGCCCCCTTACGAGCAGTACTTC. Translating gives CASHDRGPPYEQYF.

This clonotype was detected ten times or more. CDR3 DNA: TGTGCCAGCAGCCGTGACGGGGGCACAGATACGCAGTATTTT. Its translation is CASSRDGGTDTQYF. This rearrangement joins TRBV3-1 to TRBJ2-3, with D possibly matching TRBD2 (5 bases). The CDR3 spans 14 residues. The V gene's germline CDR1 is LGHDT and CDR2 YNNKEL (reference sequence). Trimming pared 4 bases from V and 1 base from J, leaving 9 bases between.

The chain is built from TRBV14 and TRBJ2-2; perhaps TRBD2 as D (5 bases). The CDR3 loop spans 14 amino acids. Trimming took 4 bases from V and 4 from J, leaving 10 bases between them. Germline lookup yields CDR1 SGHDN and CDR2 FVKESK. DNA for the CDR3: TGTGCCAGCAGCCTCGGGGTGACCACCGGGGAGCTGTTTTTT. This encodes CASSLGVTTGELFF.